This TCR beta chain was documented in a study of shared clonotypes between healthy human individuals. Findings and limits, study-wide: The genetic and exposure-history diversity represented was limited by few donors. Sampling covered nothing but blood. Tissue TCR repertoires likely differ from those found in blood.

A word on this clone: What it recognizes is unknown.

This table comes from immunoSEQ multiplex PCR, and its TCRdb copy is limited to in-frame clones, with some not included. Here the sample spans hundreds of thousands of clones, roughly 83% being singletons. Material: PBMCs. The origin of this receptor is a woman aged 40 to 49 in good health. Some clones in this sample may be carry-over from other donors' samples.

The CDR3 DNA reads TGCGCCAGCAGCCAAAACAGGGGCCCCGGCTACGAGCAGTACTTC. Its protein product is CASSQNRGPGYEQYF. The V call is TRBV4-1, the J call TRBJ2-7, with 7 bases lining up with TRBD1. This CDR3 is built from 15 residues. The germline V gene encodes CDR1 MGHRA and CDR2 YSYEKL. The ends lost 2 bases at V and 3 bases at J; junction bases unmatched: 7.